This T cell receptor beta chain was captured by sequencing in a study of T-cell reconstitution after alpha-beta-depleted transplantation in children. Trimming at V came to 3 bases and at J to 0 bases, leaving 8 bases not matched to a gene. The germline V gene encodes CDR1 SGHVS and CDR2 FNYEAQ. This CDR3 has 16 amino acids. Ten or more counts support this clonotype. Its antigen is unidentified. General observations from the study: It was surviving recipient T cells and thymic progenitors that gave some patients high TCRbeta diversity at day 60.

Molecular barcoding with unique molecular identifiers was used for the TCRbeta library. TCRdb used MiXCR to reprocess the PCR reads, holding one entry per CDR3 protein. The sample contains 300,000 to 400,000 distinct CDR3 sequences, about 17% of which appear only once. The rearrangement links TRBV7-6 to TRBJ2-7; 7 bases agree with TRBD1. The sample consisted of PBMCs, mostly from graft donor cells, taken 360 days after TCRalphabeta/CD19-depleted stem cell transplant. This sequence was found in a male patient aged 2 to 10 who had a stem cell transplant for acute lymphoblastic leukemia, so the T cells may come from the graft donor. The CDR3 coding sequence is TGTGCCAGCAGCTTGGAGACAGGGTACAGCTCCTACGAGCAGTACTTC. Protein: CASSLETGYSSYEQYF.